Below, 24 T cell receptor beta chains from the same sample are listed, as sequenced in a study of blood T cell repertoires in COVID-19. Using immunoSEQ multiplex PCR, the repertoire was profiled, and TCRdb retains in-frame clones only, with some absent. Altogether about 270,000 clones are present, around 84% being singletons, with the ten largest covering roughly 1.5%. Input material: peripheral blood. The receptors stem from a human donor with COVID-19, enrolled during active disease. The donor label of this sample is uncertain.

The chain has TRBV5-6 and TRBJ2-1; D might be TRBD1 (5 bases). The CDR3 contains 12 residues. Germline CDR1 is SGHDT and CDR2 is YYEEEE. Trimming left V 1 base short and J 15 bases short, with 14 bases between. The CDR3 DNA reads TGTGCCAGCAGCTTGTTCAGGGTTCGAGGGTTCTTC. Its translation is CASSLFRVRGFF.

The chain uses TRBV6-5 and TRBJ2-7; 10 nucleotides align to TRBD2. CDR1 and CDR2 from the germline V gene are MNHEY and SVGAGI. Trimming took 5 bases from V and 4 from J; bases not matched to a gene: 5. The CDR3 extends over 14 amino acids. The chain's CDR3 is CASSLAGAQYEQYF. The CDR3 DNA is TGTGCCAGCAGTCTAGCGGGAGCCCAATACGAGCAGTACTTC.

The genes are TRBV7-9 and TRBJ1-6, with D unclear. The CDR3 loop spans 14 amino acids. CDR1 is SEHNR, CDR2 FQNEAQ, per germline (reference sequence). Trimming cost V 5 bases and J 14 bases, with 19 bases left between them. DNA for the CDR3: TGTGCCAGCAGCCCATCTTCTGCGGCGATGACCCTCCACTTT. This sequence encodes CASSPSSAAMTLHF.

The rearrangement uses TRBV25-1 and TRBJ1-2, with D perhaps matching TRBD1 (6 bases). CDR1 and CDR2 from the germline V gene are MGHDK and SYGVNS. CDR3 length equals 15 residues. Deletions cut 4 bases from V and 2 bases from J, with 14 bases between. This chain's CDR3 is CASSVTLGQNYGYTF. In DNA form, the CDR3 reads TGTGCCAGCAGTGTCACACTTGGACAGAACTATGGCTACACCTTC.

The V call is TRBV28, the J call TRBJ1-3, with TRBD1 matching 7 bases. Germline-derived CDR1 and CDR2 are MDHEN and SYDVKM. The V and J ends lost 6 bases and 4 bases, in that order; junction bases with no gene match: 6. CDR3 length: 14 residues. For the CDR3, the DNA is TGTGCCAGCAGCCGACAGGGACCAGGAAACACCATATATTTT. As protein: CASSRQGPGNTIYF.

A few counts support this clone. The CDR3 DNA is TGTGCCAGCAGCTTGGGGACAGGGGGCTTTGGCGCAGATACGCAGTATTTT. Amino acid sequence: CASSLGTGGFGADTQYF. J is TRBJ2-3 and V is TRBV5-4; the match to TRBD1 covers 11 bases. J lost 4 bases, V lost 0 bases, and 7 bases had no gene match. The CDR3 is 17 amino acids. The germline CDR1 and CDR2 sequences are SGHNT and YYREEE (reference sequence).

This rearrangement joins TRBV28 to TRBJ1-3; D unresolved. This CDR3 has 15 residues. CDR1 MDHEN and CDR2 SYDVKM come from the germline V gene. The V end was cut by 3 bases, the J end by 0 bases, with 9 bases between. CDR3 in DNA: TGTGCCAGCAGTTTGAGGCTCAGCTCTGGAAACACCATATATTTT. This encodes CASSLRLSSGNTIYF. The whole variable domain, remainder taken from reference TRBV28 and TRBJ1-3, is DVKVTQSSRYLVKRTGEKVFLECVQDMDHENMFWYRQDPGLGLRLIYFSYDVKMKEKGDIPEGYSVSREKKERFSLILESASTNQTSMYLCASSLRLSSGNTIYFGEGSWLTVV.

This chain links TRBV5-4 with TRBJ2-1, with unresolved D. This CDR3 is 15 amino acids long. The V and J ends lost 2 bases and 7 bases respectively, with 16 bases between them. Per the germline V gene, CDR1 is SGHNT and CDR2 is YYREEE (reference sequence). The CDR3 DNA reads as TGTGCCAGCAGCTTTGGTGGAAACCGGCGGAATGAGCAGTTCTTC. Amino acids: CASSFGGNRRNEQFF.

This clone was counted once. J is TRBJ2-3 and V is TRBV11-2; D might be TRBD2 (6 bases). V was cut by 8 bases and J by 8 bases, with 20 bases left in between. The germline gives CDR1 SGHAT, CDR2 FQNNGV. This CDR3 region has 14 residues. CDR3 in DNA: TGTGCCAGCGGACCGGAGGGGCGTCTGGGTACGCAGTATTTT. Its translation is CASGPEGRLGTQYF.

The rearrangement uses TRBV9 and TRBJ2-3; perhaps TRBD2 as D (5 bases). Trimming shortened V by 2 bases and J by 4 bases, and 14 bases separated the two germline ends. Germline lookup yields CDR1 SGDLS and CDR2 YYNGEE. The CDR3 has 15 amino acids. The CDR3 nucleotides read TGTGCCAGCAGCGTTGGGCGGGCCGCAGCAGATACGCAGTATTTT. Encoded protein: CASSVGRAAADTQYF.

J is TRBJ2-7 and V is TRBV6-5, with a tentative D call TRBD2 (5 bases). The germline V and J ends were trimmed by 7 bases and 4 bases, with 17 bases remaining between them. Germline CDR1 is MNHEY and CDR2 is SVGAGI. The CDR3 is made up of 14 amino acids. The chain's CDR3 is CASTGGLPVYEQYF. The CDR3 DNA is TGTGCCAGCACAGGCGGACTGCCAGTTTACGAGCAGTACTTC.

The gene calls are TRBV9 and TRBJ2-3; the D gene is possibly TRBD2 (6 bases). Germline loops: CDR1 SGDLS, CDR2 YYNGEE. Deletions cut 0 bases from V and 0 bases from J, with 11 bases between. The CDR3 is made up of 16 amino acids. CDR3 sequence reads: CASSVEGEASTDTQYF. The CDR3 DNA is TGTGCCAGCAGCGTAGAAGGGGAGGCAAGCACAGATACGCAGTATTTT.

The chain links TRBV5-1 to TRBJ2-5; 13 bases are a match to TRBD2. CDR1 and CDR2 from the germline V gene are SGHRS and YFSETQ. V shed 4 bases, J shed 1 base, and the junction held 7 bases outside the gene matches. This CDR3 has 17 residues. The CDR3 coding sequence is TGCGCCAGCAGCCCGACGGGACTAGCGGGGATCCAAGAGACCCAGTACTTC. Amino acid sequence: CASSPTGLAGIQETQYF.

This clone was counted a few times. The chain uses TRBV5-4 and TRBJ2-2; 10 nucleotides align to TRBD1. CDR1 is SGHNT, CDR2 YYREEE, per germline (reference sequence). The CDR3 is 16 amino acids. With 0 bases clipped from V and 7 bases from J, the junction kept 6 bases outside the gene matches. The CDR3 region has the DNA TGTGCCAGCAGCTTGGGACAGGGGGCAAGGGGCGGGGAGCTGTTTTTT. Translating gives CASSLGQGARGGELFF. Looking up the rest from reference TRBV5-4 and TRBJ2-2 gives the full variable domain: ETGVTQSPTHLIKTRGQQVTLRCSSQSGHNTVSWYQQALGQGPQFIFQYYREEENGRGNFPPRFSGLQFPNYSSELNVNALELDDSALYLCASSLGQGARGGELFFGEGSRLTVL.

The V and J genes are TRBV28 and TRBJ1-6; a weak D match, TRBD1 (5 bases). Deletions cut 8 bases from V and 8 bases from J, with 31 bases between. There are 19 residues in the CDR3. In germline, CDR1 is MDHEN, CDR2 SYDVKM. The CDR3 region is CASLGTWGGLVLQDSPLHF. CDR3 sequence (DNA): TGTGCCAGCTTAGGGACCTGGGGGGGGTTAGTTTTGCAGGATTCACCCCTCCACTTT.

The chain links TRBV30 to TRBJ2-1; D is uncertain. V lost 2 bases and J lost 10, with 12 bases in between. Germline V gene lookup returns CDR1 GTSNPN and CDR2 SVGIG (reference sequence). The CDR3 extends over 12 amino acids. The CDR3 region has the DNA TGTGCCTGGAGTCTGGCCCTCGGGGAGCAGTTCTTC. Its protein is CAWSLALGEQFF.

This chain connects TRBV6-5 to TRBJ2-7; 11 nucleotides line up with TRBD1. V lost 4 bases to trimming and J lost 4 bases; unmatched junction nucleotides: 3. Germline V gene data show CDR1 as MNHEY and CDR2 as SVGAGI. This CDR3 has 14 amino acids. The CDR3 spells CASSWTGGPYEQYF. The CDR3 DNA follows: TGTGCCAGCAGTTGGACAGGGGGCCCATACGAGCAGTACTTC.

The rearrangement uses TRBV7-6 and TRBJ2-1; D might be TRBD2 (5 bases). V lost 3 bases and J 9 bases, leaving 15 bases between the germline ends. The CDR3 totals 14 residues. The V gene's germline CDR1 is SGHVS and CDR2 FNYEAQ. CDR3 sequence (DNA): TGTGCCAGCAGCTTGTCCACTAGTGAGGCTGAGCAGTTCTTC. Encoded protein: CASSLSTSEAEQFF.

The chain recombines TRBV27 with TRBJ2-1; D gene unclear. Trimming removed 6 bases from V and 9 bases from J, with 9 bases in between. The CDR3 contains 11 residues. The germline V gene has CDR1 MNHEY and CDR2 SMNVEV (reference sequence). DNA for the CDR3: TGTGCCAGCAGCTTGACGGGTGAGCAGTTCTTC. Translation gives CASSLTGEQFF.

A few counts support this clone. This rearrangement joins TRBV25-1 to TRBJ2-3, with D uncertain. This CDR3 is built from 13 residues. V was shortened by 10 bases and J by 0 bases, with 11 bases between the two germline ends. Germline values: CDR1 MGHDK, CDR2 SYGVNS. The CDR3 nucleotides are TGTGCCACGCAGAATCCGAGCACAGATACGCAGTATTTT. Amino acids: CATQNPSTDTQYF.

Here the CDR3 DNA reads TGTGCCAGCAGCCTAGGACAGGGTCAAGAGACCCAGTACTTC. Translating gives CASSLGQGQETQYF. This chain joins TRBV7-2 and TRBJ2-5; TRBD1 agrees at 8 bases. V lost 5 bases, J lost 2 bases, and 4 bases stayed unmatched. Per germline, CDR1 SGHTA and CDR2 FQGNSA. The CDR3 is 14 residues long.

This sequence joins TRBV5-1 and TRBJ1-2, with TRBD1 matching 10 bases. Germline V gene lookup returns CDR1 SGHRS and CDR2 YFSETQ. The V and J ends lost 4 bases and 2 bases, in that order; junction bases with no gene match: 8. This CDR3 is 16 amino acids long. The CDR3 loop is CASSLQTGGRNYGYTF. The CDR3 DNA reads TGCGCCAGCAGCCTCCAGACAGGGGGCCGCAACTATGGCTACACCTTC.

The genes are TRBV27 and TRBJ2-5; 8 positions match TRBD2. CDR3 length: 16 amino acids. The J segment lost 4 bases and the V segment lost 5 bases, leaving 12 bases of the junction unmatched. Germline CDR1 reads MNHEY; CDR2 reads SMNVEV (reference sequence). The CDR3 region is CASSPGGGRDGETQYF. In nucleotides, the CDR3 is TGTGCCAGCAGTCCGGGGGGGGGCAGGGACGGAGAGACCCAGTACTTC.

This clone was detected only once. The chain's CDR3 is CSVATGSNTGELFF. In nucleotides, the CDR3 is TGCAGCGTGGCGACAGGGTCGAACACCGGGGAGCTGTTTTTT. The rearrangement uses TRBV29-1 and TRBJ2-2; the match to TRBD1 covers 7 bases. Unmatched junction bases numbered 4, after V lost 6 bases and J lost 0 bases. The CDR3 is made up of 14 amino acids. Germline V gives CDR1 SQVTM, CDR2 ANQGSEA.